This T cell receptor (beta chain) was obtained from a study of neoadjuvant nivolumab and ipilimumab in lung cancer. Sequencing was performed with immunoSEQ multiplex PCR; in TCRdb, only in-frame clones are kept and a portion is missing. The table has 44,000 or so clones, 85% to 90% seen once. The CDR3 totals 13 residues. V lost 7 bases and J lost 4, with 13 bases in between. Germline-derived CDR1 and CDR2 are LNHDA and SQIVND (reference sequence). The sequence was collected from an adult with non-small cell lung cancer. Some clones in this sample may be carry-over from other donors' samples. Sample: blood, taken before neoadjuvant nivolumab, alone or with ipilimumab. V gene TRBV19 combines with J gene TRBJ1-1; the D is unclear. CDR3 protein: CASKNTVGTEAFF. In nucleotides, the CDR3 is TGTGCCAGTAAGAACACGGTCGGCACTGAAGCTTTCTTT.